The 32 T cell receptor beta chains in this list originate from one sample, sequenced in a study of blood T cell repertoires in COVID-19. Generated by immunoSEQ multiplex PCR, the TCRdb table keeps only in-frame clones and is missing some. The sample lists under 200,000 clones, about 90% occurring once. The sample taken for sequencing was PBMCs or T cells enriched from blood (not recorded which). Receptors were obtained from a woman between 50 and 59 years old who had recovered from COVID-19.

The chain has TRBV7-9 and TRBJ1-3, with D uncertain. V was trimmed by 1 base and J by 4 bases, leaving 8 bases between them. The CDR3 loop spans 14 amino acids. In germline, CDR1 is SEHNR, CDR2 FQNEAQ (reference sequence). The CDR3 region is CASSLESRGNTIYF. The CDR3 DNA follows: TGTGCCAGCAGCTTAGAAAGTAGAGGAAACACCATATATTTT.

In its sample, this clone was seen a few times. V and J are TRBV30 and TRBJ2-3, with 8 bases fitting TRBD2. Germline assignment: CDR1 GTSNPN and CDR2 SVGIG (reference sequence). V gave up 4 bases and J gave up 2 bases; unmatched junction bases: 5. The CDR3 is 14 amino acids. CDR3 DNA sequence: TGTGCCTGGAAGCGGGAGAGCTACACAGATACGCAGTATTTT. This encodes CAWKRESYTDTQYF.

Only a few counts were recorded for this clone. The gene calls are TRBV2 and TRBJ2-7, with 10 bases identical to TRBD2. Germline values: CDR1 SNHLY, CDR2 FYNNEI. There are 13 residues in the CDR3. The V segment lost 10 bases and the J segment 0 bases; nucleotides outside the gene matches: 3. In nucleotides, the CDR3 is TGTGCCACCTCTAGCGGGAGCTCCTACGAGCAGTACTTC. The encoded protein is CATSSGSSYEQYF.

This clone was picked up a small number of times. This chain links TRBV2 with TRBJ2-2; 11 nucleotides agree with TRBD2. The CDR3 loop spans 15 amino acids. Trimming took 2 bases from V and 6 from J; bases not matched to a gene: 2. Germline V CDR1 and CDR2: SNHLY, FYNNEI. The CDR3 DNA reads TGTGCCAGCAGTGAACTAGCGGGAGGCTCCGGGGAGCTGTTTTTT. It encodes CASSELAGGSGELFF. The full variable domain, in which reference TRBV2 and TRBJ2-2 provide the parts outside the CDR3, is EPEVTQTPSHQVTQMGQEVILRCVPISNHLYFYWYRQILGQKVEFLVSFYNNEISEKSEIFDDQFSVERPDGSNFTLKIRSTKLEDSAMYFCASSELAGGSGELFFGEGSRLTVL.

The CDR3 here is CASSEGTGLSYNEQFF. For the CDR3, the DNA is TGTGCCAGCAGTGAAGGGACAGGGCTCTCCTACAATGAGCAGTTCTTC. V gene TRBV2 combines with J gene TRBJ2-1, with 8 bases identical to TRBD1. Trimming cost V 1 base and J 0 bases; bases outside gene matches: 2. This CDR3 is 16 amino acids long. Germline V gene sequence: CDR1 SNHLY, CDR2 FYNNEI.

This chain connects TRBV5-6 to TRBJ1-2, with TRBD1 matching over 9 bases. The CDR3 is 13 residues long. The V gene's germline CDR1 is SGHDT and CDR2 YYEEEE. V lost 4 bases and J lost 6; bases outside the gene matches: 4. DNA for the CDR3: TGTGCCAGCAGCGGGGACAGGGCCGATGGCTACACCTTC. Translated, it gives CASSGDRADGYTF.

Written as DNA, the CDR3 is TGTGCCAGCAGTGACTCGGGACTAGCCCACACCGGGGAGCTGTTTTTT. It specifies CASSDSGLAHTGELFF. V gene TRBV6-4 combines with J gene TRBJ2-2; TRBD2 aligns across 9 bases. The CDR3 covers 16 residues. Germline-derived CDR1 and CDR2 are MRHNA and SNTAGT. The V gene end was trimmed by 0 bases and the J gene end by 3 bases; junction bases not matched to a gene: 2.

V usage is TRBV28 and J usage is TRBJ1-1; D remains ambiguous. The ends were cut back, 2 bases at V and 0 bases at J, with 10 bases in the middle. CDR3 size: 15 residues. CDR1 is MDHEN, CDR2 SYDVKM, per germline. The CDR3 DNA is TGTGCCAGCAGTTTAGCACAGCTCATGAACACTGAAGCTTTCTTT. Residues: CASSLAQLMNTEAFF.

The rearrangement links TRBV28 to TRBJ1-5; the D is unclear. The CDR3 runs 16 residues. Deletions cut 7 bases from V and 3 bases from J, with 19 bases between. The germline gives CDR1 MDHEN, CDR2 SYDVKM. CDR3 DNA sequence: TGTGCCAGCATAGTCGGCGGAGGGAATTACAATCAGCCCCAGCATTTT. It translates to CASIVGGGNYNQPQHF.

The sample holds a few counts of this clone. This chain connects TRBV4-1 to TRBJ1-5; 8 bases are shared with TRBD1. The CDR3 covers 15 residues. Germline V gene data show CDR1 as MGHRA and CDR2 as YSYEKL. Losses at the gene ends were 3 bases for V and 6 bases for J; bases not matched to a gene: 7. In DNA, the CDR3 is TGCGCCAGCAGCCATCTCGGACAGGGAGGTCAGCCCCAGCATTTT. Translating gives CASSHLGQGGQPQHF.

The genes are TRBV6-6 and TRBJ2-2; 9 bases fit TRBD1. With 8 bases clipped from V and 1 base from J, the junction kept 5 bases outside the gene matches. The CDR3 has 15 amino acids. Looked up from germline, CDR1 is MNHNY and CDR2 is SVGAGI (reference sequence). In DNA, the CDR3 is TGTGCCAGCGGACACAGGGGGCAGAACACCGGGGAGCTGTTTTTT. This sequence encodes CASGHRGQNTGELFF.

The rearrangement joins TRBV15 to TRBJ2-2; tentatively, D is TRBD1 (5 bases). Germline CDR1 reads LNHNV; CDR2 reads YYDKDF (reference sequence). This CDR3 comprises 16 residues. Trimming left V 2 bases short and J 6 bases short, with 16 bases between. CDR3 sequence reads: CATSRKPRTRSGELFF. CDR3 coding DNA: TGTGCCACCAGCAGAAAACCCAGGACACGGTCCGGGGAGCTGTTTTTT.

The V and J genes are TRBV11-3 and TRBJ1-4; TRBD1 matches 7 bases. Losses at the gene ends were 5 bases for V and 1 base for J; bases not matched to a gene: 7. The CDR3 length is 16 residues. Germline V gives CDR1 SGHNT, CDR2 YENEEA. The CDR3 DNA is TGTGCCAGCAGCGGGGACAGCCTCTTAACTAATGAAAAACTGTTTTTT. Amino acids: CASSGDSLLTNEKLFF.

CDR3 protein: CASRLAVSYNEQFF. In nucleotides, the CDR3 is TGTGCCAGTAGACTAGCGGTTTCCTACAATGAGCAGTTCTTC. V and J are TRBV19 and TRBJ2-1, with TRBD2 matching over 8 bases. Germline CDR1 reads LNHDA; CDR2 reads SQIVND (reference sequence). V was pared by 6 bases and J by 1 base, with 2 bases of the junction left unmatched. This CDR3 is 14 amino acids long.

The genes are TRBV3-1 (or the pseudogene TRBV3-2) and TRBJ2-5; TRBD2 might be the D (5 bases). The CDR3 totals 17 residues. CDR1 and CDR2 (germline): LGHDT, YNNKEL (reference sequence). Trimming took 1 base from V and 4 from J, leaving 19 bases between them. CDR3 in amino acids: CASSQGPPGGGGETQYF. The DNA for the CDR3 is TGTGCCAGCAGCCAAGGCCCCCCAGGCGGAGGCGGAGAGACCCAGTACTTC.

This chain uses TRBV4-3 with TRBJ2-3; TRBD2 matches at 9 bases. Germline V gives CDR1 LGHNA, CDR2 YSLEER. V was clipped by 5 bases and J by 1 base; unmatched bases: 7. The CDR3 extends over 16 amino acids. The CDR3 DNA sequence: TGCGCCAGCAGCAGCTCCCGACTAGCGGGCACAGATACGCAGTATTTT. It specifies CASSSSRLAGTDTQYF.

The genes are TRBV7-2 and TRBJ1-5; tentative D call: TRBD1 (5 bases). Trimming removed 7 bases at V and 5 bases at J, with 18 bases between. This CDR3 is 15 amino acids long. CDR1 and CDR2 (germline): SGHTA, FQGNSA. CDR3 in amino acids: CASTLGGEGYQPQHF. The CDR3 bases are TGTGCCAGCACCCTGGGAGGGGAGGGCTATCAGCCCCAGCATTTT.

This chain joins TRBV3-1 (or the pseudogene TRBV3-2) and TRBJ2-2, with a possible D match to TRBD1 (6 bases). CDR1 LGHDT and CDR2 YNNKEL come from the germline V gene (reference sequence). V shed 3 bases and J shed 7 bases, with 18 bases lying between them. This CDR3 contains 16 residues. The DNA of the CDR3 is TGTGCCAGCAGCCATCGGACAGCTAGAACTGGCGGGGAGCTGTTTTTT. Its translation: CASSHRTARTGGELFF.

The chain carries TRBV4-2 and TRBJ1-4, with D possibly TRBD1 on 5 matching bases. V was shortened by 4 bases and J by 4 bases, with 13 bases between the two germline ends. The CDR3 consists of 15 residues. CDR1 is LGHNA and CDR2 is YNFKEQ in the germline V gene. CDR3 DNA sequence: TGTGCCAGCAGCCTTGCGGGACTCAATAATGAAAAACTGTTTTTT. Protein product: CASSLAGLNNEKLFF.

The rearrangement uses TRBV24-1 and TRBJ2-1; the match to TRBD1 covers 10 bases. CDR1 and CDR2 from the germline V gene are KGHDR and SFDVKD. With 3 bases clipped from V and 9 bases from J, the junction kept 10 bases outside the gene matches. The CDR3 loop spans 16 amino acids. CDR3 sequence reads: CATSDPPGQGSFEQFF. In DNA, the CDR3 is TGTGCCACCAGTGATCCGCCGGGACAGGGGTCTTTTGAGCAGTTCTTC.

The genes are TRBV7-9 and TRBJ2-3; 12 bases match TRBD2. This CDR3 is built from 16 residues. V was clipped by 4 bases and J by 1 base; unmatched bases: 3. The germline V gene encodes CDR1 SEHNR and CDR2 FQNEAQ (reference sequence). CDR3 sequence (DNA): TGTGCCAGCAGCTCGGGACTAGCGGGTGGCACAGATACGCAGTATTTT. The encoded protein is CASSSGLAGGTDTQYF.

This clone was counted a few times. This chain uses TRBV19 with TRBJ2-5; TRBD2 matches 10 bases. This CDR3 is 15 amino acids long. Germline V lookup: CDR1 LNHDA, CDR2 SQIVND (reference sequence). With V trimmed by 3 bases and J by 7 bases, 8 bases remained unmatched. The CDR3 coding sequence is TGTGCCAGTAGTATCCAGCGGGAGGGCCGGGTGACCCAGTACTTC. Translation: CASSIQREGRVTQYF.

This sequence joins TRBV19 and TRBJ1-3; D uncertain. The CDR3 contains 15 residues. Trimming left V 1 base short and J 0 bases short, with 7 bases between. The germline gives CDR1 LNHDA, CDR2 SQIVND (reference sequence). CDR3: CASSIGPGSGNTIYF. The CDR3, as DNA: TGTGCCAGTAGTATAGGTCCGGGCTCTGGAAACACCATATATTTT.

The chain uses TRBV7-2 and TRBJ1-2, with 8 bases aligning to TRBD1. Germline V gives CDR1 SGHTA, CDR2 FQGNSA. The J segment lost 1 base and the V segment lost 4 bases, leaving 2 bases of the junction unmatched. The CDR3 is made up of 14 amino acids. CDR3 DNA sequence: TGTGCCAGCAGCTGGGACAGGAATAACTATGGCTACACCTTC. Residues: CASSWDRNNYGYTF.

The V call is TRBV7-3, the J call TRBJ2-1; the match to TRBD2 covers 9 bases. The germline V gene encodes CDR1 SGHTA and CDR2 FQGTGA. CDR3 size: 13 residues. V trimming: 7 bases; J trimming: 5 bases; junction bases outside the gene matches: 3. This CDR3 reads CASTASGNNEQFF. In nucleotides, the CDR3 is TGTGCCAGCACTGCTAGCGGGAACAATGAGCAGTTCTTC.

The chain combines TRBV10-3 with TRBJ1-3; 7 nucleotides align to TRBD1. This CDR3 has 13 residues. V dropped 4 bases and J dropped 3; count of bases not matched to a gene: 0. CDR1 is ENHRY, CDR2 SYGVKD, per germline. This chain's CDR3 is CAISGDSGNTIYF. CDR3 sequence (DNA): TGTGCCATCAGTGGGGACAGTGGAAACACCATATATTTT.

This clone showed up just once. The chain uses TRBV28 and TRBJ2-7; 9 nucleotides agree with TRBD1. Germline loops: CDR1 MDHEN, CDR2 SYDVKM. The CDR3 runs 16 residues. The trim removed 4 bases at V and 5 bases at J, leaving 12 bases unmatched. The CDR3 bases are TGTGCCAGCAGTTCCCCTACCGGGACAGGGAGCAACGAGCAGTACTTC. This encodes CASSSPTGTGSNEQYF.

The DNA of the CDR3 is TGCAGCGTCGACAGGGCCAACACTGAAGCTTTCTTT. It is translated as CSVDRANTEAFF. The chain joins TRBV29-1 to TRBJ1-1, with 7 positions matching TRBD1. The CDR3 has 12 residues. J lost 2 bases, V lost 6 bases, and 3 bases had no gene match. The germline CDR1 and CDR2 sequences are SQVTM and ANQGSEA.

This chain links TRBV11-2 with TRBJ2-2; D possibly corresponds to TRBD2 (9 bases). Germline assignment: CDR1 SGHAT and CDR2 FQNNGV. This CDR3 is built from 17 residues. With 3 bases removed from V and 3 bases from J, the gap between germline ends came to 17 bases. CDR3 amino acids: CASSLGQAGGHTGELFF. CDR3 coding DNA: TGTGCCAGCAGCTTGGGACAGGCGGGAGGGCACACCGGGGAGCTGTTTTTT.

This chain links TRBV13 with TRBJ1-1; the match to TRBD1 covers 9 bases. CDR1 PRHDT and CDR2 FYEKMQ come from the germline V gene (reference sequence). The length of the CDR3 is 15 residues. The junction had 4 bases not matched to a gene; V was cut back by 4 bases and J by 1 base. CDR3 nucleotide sequence: TGTGCCAGCAGCTACCGGGACAGGGCGAACACTGAAGCTTTCTTT. Translating it yields CASSYRDRANTEAFF.

The chain is built from TRBV30 and TRBJ2-4; maybe TRBD1 (5 bases). The CDR3 contains 15 residues. V lost 0 bases, J lost 1 base, and 10 bases lay in between. The germline gives CDR1 GTSNPN, CDR2 SVGIG (reference sequence). CDR3 in amino acids: CAWSVRSGAKNIQYF. The CDR3 DNA reads as TGTGCCTGGAGTGTACGTTCAGGGGCCAAAAACATTCAGTACTTC.

V usage is TRBV5-1 and J usage is TRBJ2-2, with TRBD1 as a possible D gene (7 bases). Germline V gene sequence: CDR1 SGHRS, CDR2 YFSETQ. Deletions cut 4 bases from V and 4 bases from J, with 17 bases between. The CDR3 is made up of 16 amino acids. The CDR3 bases are TGCGCCAGCAGCCCAGGGGGGCCTGGGAGCACCGGGGAGCTGTTTTTT. This encodes CASSPGGPGSTGELFF.